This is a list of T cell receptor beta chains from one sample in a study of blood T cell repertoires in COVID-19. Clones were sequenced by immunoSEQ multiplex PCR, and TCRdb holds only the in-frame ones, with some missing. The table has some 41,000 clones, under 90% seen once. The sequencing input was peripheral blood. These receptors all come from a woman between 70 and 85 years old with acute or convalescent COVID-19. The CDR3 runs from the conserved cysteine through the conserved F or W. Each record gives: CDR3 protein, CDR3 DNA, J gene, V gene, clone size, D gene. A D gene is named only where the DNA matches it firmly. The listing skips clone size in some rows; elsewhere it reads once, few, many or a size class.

CDR3: CASSQAPAGATDTQYF
DNA: TGCGCCAGCAGCCAAGCCCCAGCGGGGGCCACAGATACGCAGTATTTT
J: TRBJ2-3
V: TRBV4-1
size: -
D: TRBD2

CDR3: CASNGQFIGNQPQHF
DNA: TGTGCCAGTAACGGACAGTTCATCGGCAATCAGCCCCAGCATTTT
J: TRBJ1-5
V: TRBV19
size: -
D: -

CDR3: CAWTSGSSYNEQFF
DNA: TGTGCCTGGACAAGCGGGAGTTCCTACAATGAGCAGTTCTTC
J: TRBJ2-1
V: TRBV30
size: once
D: TRBD2

CDR3: CASSLPYSNQPQHF
DNA: TGTGCCAGCAGCCTCCCCTATAGCAATCAGCCCCAGCATTTT
J: TRBJ1-5
V: TRBV6-2/TRBV6-3
size: -
D: -

CDR3: CASSVPQGADYGYTF
DNA: TGCGCCAGCAGCGTACCACAGGGGGCAGACTATGGCTACACCTTC
J: TRBJ1-2
V: TRBV5-1
size: few
D: TRBD1

CDR3: CASRRTSETYEQYF
DNA: TGTGCCAGCCGCCGGACTAGCGAAACCTACGAGCAGTACTTC
J: TRBJ2-7
V: TRBV6-2/TRBV6-3
size: -
D: TRBD2

CDR3: CASSSSGSPYEQYF
DNA: TGTGCCAGCAGCTCTAGCGGGAGTCCCTACGAGCAGTACTTC
J: TRBJ2-7
V: TRBV7-2
size: -
D: TRBD2

CDR3: CASSRDREAEAFF
DNA: TGTGCCAGCAGTAGAGACAGGGAGGCTGAAGCTTTCTTT
J: TRBJ1-1
V: TRBV7-8
size: -
D: TRBD1

CDR3: CASSYLGRGGNEQFF
DNA: TGTGCCAGCAGTTACCTCGGGAGAGGAGGCAATGAGCAGTTCTTC
J: TRBJ2-1
V: TRBV6-5
size: -
D: -

CDR3: CASSLTSLLEQYF
DNA: TGTGCCAGCAGCTTGACTTCCCTTCTCGAGCAGTATTTT
J: TRBJ2-3
V: TRBV12-1
size: -
D: -

CDR3: CASSLSGGGPYEQYF
DNA: TGTGCCAGCAGCTTAAGCGGGGGGGGACCCTACGAGCAGTACTTC
J: TRBJ2-7
V: TRBV11-3
size: -
D: TRBD2

CDR3: CAWSRNRFYEQYF
DNA: TGTGCCTGGAGTCGTAACCGGTTCTACGAGCAGTACTTC
J: TRBJ2-7
V: TRBV30
size: -
D: -

CDR3: CASSRLVENEQYF
DNA: TGTGCCAGCTCGCGCCTAGTTGAGAACGAGCAGTACTTC
J: TRBJ2-7
V: TRBV18
size: once
D: -

CDR3: CASSLVATSSEQYF
DNA: TGTGCCAGCAGCTTAGTGGCGACTAGCAGCGAGCAGTACTTC
J: TRBJ2-7
V: TRBV7-2
size: -
D: TRBD2

CDR3: CASMTSGPLGGELFF
DNA: TGTGCCAGCATGACTAGCGGACCCTTGGGCGGGGAGCTGTTTTTT
J: TRBJ2-2
V: TRBV5-4
size: -
D: TRBD2

CDR3: CASSLERGLVNEQFF
DNA: TGCGCCAGCAGCTTGGAGCGGGGGCTTGTCAATGAGCAGTTCTTC
J: TRBJ2-1
V: TRBV5-1
size: -
D: TRBD2

CDR3: CASSALAGGSYNEQFF
DNA: TGTGCCAGCAGCGCCTTAGCGGGAGGATCATACAATGAGCAGTTCTTC
J: TRBJ2-1
V: TRBV2
size: -
D: TRBD2